This TCR beta chain is drawn from a study of T cell responses to AZD1222 COVID-19 vaccine. Overall study: Second-dose recipients at about 4 or about 12 weeks were treated as one pooled group. Study-wide results and limits: Clonal diversity may have been underestimated in mostly white British donors. Only a handful of AZD1222 recipients, more than five in all, had baseline seropositivity.

Produced via immunoSEQ multiplex PCR; TCRdb's table is partial and in-frame only. The sample lists around 200,000 clones, around 88% occurring once. This clone was seen more than once but under ten times. Its antigen is still unknown. This clonotype was sampled from an adult in good health. The sample here was peripheral blood, taken on day 0 of AZD1222 vaccination.

The CDR3 DNA follows: TGTGCCAGCAGCCTATGGGAACAGGGGAACACTGAAGCTTTCTTT. Translated, it gives CASSLWEQGNTEAFF. The V gene is TRBV6-5, the J gene TRBJ1-1; D possibly corresponds to TRBD1 (6 bases). Germline V gives CDR1 MNHEY, CDR2 SVGAGI. The length of the CDR3 is 15 residues. V was clipped by 6 bases and J by 1 base, with 15 bases between them.